This record covers a single T cell receptor (beta chain). This sample is part of a study of blood T cell repertoires in COVID-19. Looking at the study overall: T cells, B-cell-depleted T cells, or PBMCs provided the cDNA or gDNA that served as material.

How the authors handled the data: Reference gene primer amplification yielded estimated nucleated cell counts. TCRdb keeps only in-frame clones here, not all; method: immunoSEQ multiplex PCR. The V and J calls and clone size were taken over from that table, and D and trimming were inferred from the DNA. Here the sample spans 100,000 to 120,000 clones, around 82% being singletons. Trimming removed 0 bases at V and 5 bases at J, with 13 bases between. The CDR3 covers 16 residues. The germline CDR1 and CDR2 sequences are LGHNA and YSLEER. The V gene is TRBV4-3, the J gene TRBJ2-2; TRBD2 is a possible D gene (6 bases). The clonotype comes from an older woman with acute or convalescent COVID-19. Sample: peripheral blood. The CDR3: CASSQDINRGTGELFF. The CDR3 DNA reads TGCGCCAGCAGCCAAGATATTAACCGGGGGACCGGGGAGCTGTTTTTT.